This passage covers 20 T cell receptor beta chains from one sample sequenced in a study of cytomegalovirus exposure and HLA in healthy donors. It was with 60 Vbeta and 13 Jbeta primers that the PCR ran. Produced via immunoSEQ multiplex PCR; TCRdb's table is partial and in-frame only. This sample has 150,000 to 200,000 clones; 60% to 80% occur once, and the top ten carry roughly 2.1%. Sequences were obtained from PBMCs. The receptors come from a man in his forties or fifties in good health and CMV-seropositive.

The chain employs TRBV19 and TRBJ1-2; 7 bases align to TRBD1. This CDR3 contains 15 residues. V gave up 8 bases and J gave up 0 bases; unmatched junction bases: 9. Germline V gene data show CDR1 as LNHDA and CDR2 as SQIVND (reference sequence). The CDR3 nucleotides are TGTGCCAGTTCCCCAGACAGGGTTGCTAACTATGGCTACACCTTC. As protein: CASSPDRVANYGYTF.

The sample holds one count of this clone. The chain uses TRBV19 and TRBJ1-2; TRBD1 is a possible D gene (5 bases). Trimming pared 1 base from V and 4 bases from J, leaving 19 bases between. The CDR3 is 17 residues long. In germline, CDR1 is LNHDA, CDR2 SQIVND (reference sequence). CDR3 in amino acids: CASSIGAGRASGYGYTF. CDR3 coding DNA: TGTGCCAGTAGTATAGGGGCCGGCAGGGCCAGTGGCTATGGCTACACCTTC.

This clone was detected once. J is TRBJ2-5 and V is TRBV4-1; 12 nucleotides align to TRBD1. The DNA matches TRBJ2-7 better at its end, which makes the J call doubtful. Germline CDR1 MGHRA, CDR2 YSYEKL. This CDR3 has 15 amino acids. CDR3 loop: CASSPGTGGPYEQYF. CDR3 sequence (DNA): TGCGCCAGCAGCCCTGGGACAGGGGGCCCCTACGAGCAGTACTTC.

To note about this clone: The same CDR3 can be traced to other DNA sequences in this sample. The V and J genes are TRBV7-2 and TRBJ1-2, with 7 bases lining up with TRBD1. The CDR3 covers 13 residues. V was pared by 6 bases and J by 2 bases, with 3 bases of the junction left unmatched. Germline V gives CDR1 SGHTA, CDR2 FQGNSA. The CDR3 nucleotides read TGTGCCAGCAGTCCGGACAGGAACTATGGCTACACCTTC. Translation gives CASSPDRNYGYTF. The full variable domain, with the rest looked up from reference TRBV7-2 and TRBJ1-2, is GAGVSQSPSNKVTEKGKDVELRCDPISGHTALYWYRQSLGQGLEFLIYFQGNSAPDKSGLPSDRFSAERTGGSVSTLTIQRTQQEDSAVYLCASSPDRNYGYTFGSGTRLTVV.

V usage is TRBV6-5 and J usage is TRBJ1-4; D unresolved. Germline lookup yields CDR1 MNHEY and CDR2 SVGAGI. The CDR3 has 15 residues. V was clipped by 0 bases and J by 2 bases, with 7 bases between them. The CDR3, as DNA: TGTGCCAGCAGTTACTCGGAGAGGACTAATGAAAAACTGTTTTTT. Translating it yields CASSYSERTNEKLFF.

This clone has a handful of counts. This chain links TRBV27 with TRBJ2-1; D is possibly TRBD2 (6 bases). V lost 2 bases to trimming and J lost 4 bases, with 21 bases between them. The CDR3 length is 18 residues. The V gene's germline CDR1 is MNHEY and CDR2 SMNVEV (reference sequence). CDR3 sequence reads: CASSLVRGSSTLYNEQFF. The CDR3 nucleotides read TGTGCCAGCAGTTTAGTTCGGGGGTCCTCCACTTTATACAATGAGCAGTTCTTC.

This clone has a single count. V is TRBV23-1 and J is TRBJ2-3; 8 nucleotides match TRBD1. TRBV23-1 is noted as an ORF with a role that remains uncertain. This CDR3 contains 17 residues. J lost 0 bases, V lost 5 bases, and 10 bases had no gene match. For the CDR3, the DNA is TGCGCCAGCAGTTCAATCTCGGACAGGGCGAGCACAGATACGCAGTATTTT. Translation gives CASSSISDRASTDTQYF.

The chain is built from TRBV7-2 and TRBJ2-7; possibly TRBD1 for D (5 bases). Trimming removed 5 bases from V and 4 bases from J, with 9 bases in between. Germline CDR1 reads SGHTA; CDR2 reads FQGNSA. The CDR3 runs 12 residues. For the CDR3, the DNA is TGTGCCAGCAGCCCAACAGGATACGAGCAGTACTTC. Translation: CASSPTGYEQYF.

V is TRBV30 and J is TRBJ2-1; 9 bases are a match to TRBD2. From germline, CDR1 is GTSNPN and CDR2 SVGIG (reference sequence). After removal of 0 bases from V and 10 bases from J, the junction contained 13 bases not matched to a gene. The CDR3 covers 16 residues. CDR3 residues: CAWSVGAGGPQAEQFF. CDR3 DNA: TGTGCCTGGAGTGTAGGGGCGGGGGGGCCCCAGGCCGAGCAGTTCTTC.

As for this clone: One end of the junction is discordant with germline, which a read error may explain. V gene TRBV10-3 combines with J gene TRBJ2-7; 9 bases agree with TRBD1. CDR3 size: 17 residues. Germline V CDR1 and CDR2: ENHRY, SYGVKD. CDR3 protein: CASSRLRHRGRPYEQYF. The CDR3 DNA sequence: TGTGCCAGCAGTCGCCTAAGACACAGGGGGCGCCCCTACGAGCAGTACTTC.

The V and J genes are TRBV5-4 and TRBJ2-2; 7 nucleotides match TRBD1. The CDR3 has 16 residues. V shed 4 bases, J shed 1 base, and the junction held 7 bases outside the gene matches. Germline values: CDR1 SGHNT, CDR2 YYREEE (reference sequence). The CDR3 DNA reads as TGTGCCAGCAGCCCCCCGGACAGGAAGAACACCGGGGAGCTGTTTTTT. Protein sequence: CASSPPDRKNTGELFF. Based on the CDR3 plus reference TRBV5-4 and TRBJ2-2, the full variable domain is ETGVTQSPTHLIKTRGQQVTLRCSSQSGHNTVSWYQQALGQGPQFIFQYYREEENGRGNFPPRFSGLQFPNYSSELNVNALELDDSALYLCASSPPDRKNTGELFFGEGSRLTVL.

The J gene is TRBJ2-7, the V gene TRBV11-2; the D is unclear. The CDR3 is 17 residues long. Germline V gene data show CDR1 as SGHAT and CDR2 as FQNNGV. V lost 0 bases and J 4 bases, leaving 19 bases between the germline ends. CDR3 residues: CASSLDYVKRRPYEQYF. CDR3 nucleotide sequence: TGTGCCAGCAGCTTAGATTATGTGAAACGGAGACCTTACGAGCAGTACTTC.

This chain links TRBV30 with TRBJ1-1; 8 bases agree with TRBD1. Germline V gene lookup returns CDR1 GTSNPN and CDR2 SVGIG (reference sequence). The ends lost 2 bases at V and 1 base at J; junction bases unmatched: 3. CDR3 length: 14 residues. The CDR3 sequence: CAWSKTGANTEAFF. CDR3 coding DNA: TGTGCCTGGAGTAAGACAGGGGCGAACACTGAAGCTTTCTTT.

The chain carries TRBV7-2 and TRBJ2-3; 9 bases are a match to TRBD2. Losses at the gene ends were 5 bases for V and 3 bases for J; bases not matched to a gene: 3. Germline CDR1 SGHTA, CDR2 FQGNSA. CDR3 length equals 14 residues. CDR3 DNA: TGTGCCAGCAGCCGCGGGGGGGCGACAGATACGCAGTATTTT. This gives the protein CASSRGGATDTQYF.

The rearrangement joins TRBV11-3 to TRBJ2-2; 7 bases line up with TRBD1. With 5 bases clipped from V and 2 bases from J, the junction kept 11 bases outside the gene matches. Per the germline V gene, CDR1 is SGHNT and CDR2 is YENEEA. The CDR3 consists of 17 residues. This CDR3 reads CASSLGRGQQNTGELFF. CDR3 nucleotides: TGTGCCAGCAGCCTGGGACGGGGACAGCAAAACACCGGGGAGCTGTTTTTT.

This clone was seen a single time. The chain employs TRBV5-1 and TRBJ1-1; no clear D gene. This CDR3 region has 11 residues. V dropped 5 bases and J dropped 5 bases, with 7 bases sitting between them. Germline CDR1 is SGHRS and CDR2 is YFSETQ. The DNA of the CDR3 is TGCGCCAGCAGGAGGGATACTGAAGCTTTCTTT. It codes for CASRRDTEAFF. Full variable domain (outside the CDR3, taken from reference TRBV5-1 and TRBJ1-1): KAGVTQTPRYLIKTRGQQVTLSCSPISGHRSVSWYQQTPGQGLQFLFEYFSETQRNKGNFPGRFSGRQFSNSRSEMNVSTLELGDSALYLCASRRDTEAFFGQGTRLTVV.

This clone was seen just once. The chain combines TRBV28 with TRBJ1-5, with 11 bases that match TRBD1. Germline loops: CDR1 MDHEN, CDR2 SYDVKM. The CDR3 contains 17 residues. The V and J ends lost 4 bases and 1 base, in that order; junction bases with no gene match: 6. CDR3: CASSSDRGRRSNQPQHF. As DNA, the CDR3 is TGTGCCAGCAGTTCGGACAGGGGGCGCCGGAGCAATCAGCCCCAGCATTTT.

The rearrangement links TRBV27 to TRBJ2-7, with TRBD1 matching over 7 bases. V shed 5 bases, J shed 2 bases, and the junction held 12 bases outside the gene matches. This CDR3 has 16 amino acids. The V gene's germline CDR1 is MNHEY and CDR2 SMNVEV (reference sequence). CDR3 protein: CASSPGDVGTAYEQYF. The CDR3 DNA follows: TGTGCCAGCAGTCCTGGAGATGTAGGGACAGCCTACGAGCAGTACTTC.

V gene TRBV5-6 combines with J gene TRBJ1-5; 11 nucleotides agree with TRBD1. V was clipped by 4 bases and J by 1 base; unmatched bases: 7. This CDR3 has 17 residues. Germline V gene data show CDR1 as SGHDT and CDR2 as YYEEEE. CDR3 loop: CASSPGTGGRSNQPQHF. CDR3 nucleotide sequence: TGTGCCAGCAGCCCCGGGACAGGGGGTAGGAGCAATCAGCCCCAGCATTTT.

The chain uses TRBV28 and TRBJ1-6; 7 nucleotides line up with TRBD1. Germline CDR1 MDHEN, CDR2 SYDVKM. V lost 4 bases to trimming and J lost 4 bases; unmatched junction nucleotides: 7. This CDR3 region has 16 residues. CDR3 DNA: TGTGCCAGCAGTTCCCGGGACAGAGGGTATAATTCACCCCTCCACTTT. As protein: CASSSRDRGYNSPLHF.